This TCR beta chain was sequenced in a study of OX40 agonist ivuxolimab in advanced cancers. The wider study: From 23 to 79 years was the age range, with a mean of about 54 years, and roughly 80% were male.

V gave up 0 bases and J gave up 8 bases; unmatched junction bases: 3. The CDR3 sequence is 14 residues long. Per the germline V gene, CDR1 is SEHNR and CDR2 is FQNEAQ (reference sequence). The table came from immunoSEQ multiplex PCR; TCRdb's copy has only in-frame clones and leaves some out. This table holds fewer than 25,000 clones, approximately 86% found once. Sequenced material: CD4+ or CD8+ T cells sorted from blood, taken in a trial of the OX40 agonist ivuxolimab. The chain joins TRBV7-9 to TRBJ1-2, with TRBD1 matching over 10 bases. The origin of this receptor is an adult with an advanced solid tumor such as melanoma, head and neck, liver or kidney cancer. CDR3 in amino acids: CASSLAGQGNGYTF. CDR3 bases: TGTGCCAGCAGCTTAGCGGGACAGGGGAACGGCTACACCTTC. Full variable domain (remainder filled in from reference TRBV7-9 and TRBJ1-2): DTGVSQNPRHKITKRGQNVTFRCDPISEHNRLYWYRQTLGQGPEFLTYFQNEAQLEKSRLLSDRFSAERPKGSFSTLEIQRTEQGDSAMYLCASSLAGQGNGYTFGSGTRLTVV.